The 6 T cell receptor beta chains reported below all come from one sample, sequenced in a study of blood T cell repertoires in COVID-19. Libraries were prepared by immunoSEQ multiplex PCR; TCRdb keeps only in-frame clonotypes and omits some of them. Of 120,000 or so clones in the sample, roughly nine tenths were seen once. The sequencing input was peripheral blood. The source of these receptors is a man aged 45-60 years with active COVID-19.

The V and J genes are TRBV5-1 and TRBJ2-5; 11 nucleotides match TRBD2. This CDR3 contains 16 residues. The J segment lost 5 bases and the V segment lost 3 bases, leaving 9 bases of the junction unmatched. Germline CDR1 is SGHRS and CDR2 is YFSETQ. The CDR3 is CASSSHSGRAGETQYF. CDR3 bases: TGCGCCAGCAGCTCCCATAGCGGGAGGGCCGGGGAGACCCAGTACTTC.

Regarding this clone: The sample contains more than one DNA sequence encoding this CDR3. The J gene is TRBJ1-6, the V gene TRBV10-3; D may be TRBD1 (5 bases). Germline V CDR1 and CDR2: ENHRY, SYGVKD. The CDR3 has 15 amino acids. Between the trimmed V and J ends, which lost 6 bases and 0 bases, there was a span of 9 bases. CDR3 in DNA: TGTGCCATCAGCACAGGAGACTCCTATAATTCACCCCTCCACTTT. This gives the protein CAISTGDSYNSPLHF.

The V and J genes are TRBV7-9 and TRBJ1-1, with D unresolved. Germline lookup yields CDR1 SEHNR and CDR2 FQNEAQ (reference sequence). Trimming left V 1 base short and J 6 bases short, with 15 bases between. The CDR3 is 15 residues long. In DNA, the CDR3 is TGTGCCAGCAGCTTAGATTTGGTGCGGGGATCTGAAGCTTTCTTT. Translating gives CASSLDLVRGSEAFF.

This rearrangement joins TRBV5-4 to TRBJ2-7; TRBD1 aligns across 9 bases. Germline V gene lookup returns CDR1 SGHNT and CDR2 YYREEE (reference sequence). The CDR3 has 16 residues. J gave up 1 base and V 5 bases, and 10 bases lay outside the gene matches. The CDR3 protein is CASRRTGGVRSYEQYV. Here the CDR3 DNA reads TGTGCCAGCAGGCGCACAGGGGGCGTTAGGTCCTACGAGCAGTACGTC.

This clone came up once. The chain has TRBV6-2 or TRBV6-3 and TRBJ1-5, with a weak D call TRBD1 (5 bases). Germline V gene sequence: CDR1 MNHEY, CDR2 SVGEGT. Trimming left V 5 bases short and J 5 bases short, with 16 bases between. The CDR3 runs 15 residues. In DNA form, the CDR3 reads TGTGCCAGCAGTACTCAGGGAATACTTGATCAGCCCCAGCATTTT. Translated, it gives CASSTQGILDQPQHF.

This clone was counted once. The J gene is TRBJ1-1, the V gene TRBV19; D is perhaps TRBD1 (6 bases). The V gene lost 6 bases and the J gene lost 4 bases, with 21 bases spanning the gap. The CDR3 is 16 amino acids. Germline V CDR1 and CDR2: LNHDA, SQIVND (reference sequence). CDR3 amino acids: CASRIGHLHRATEAFF. The CDR3 bases are TGTGCCAGTAGGATCGGACACTTGCACAGGGCCACTGAAGCTTTCTTT.